The 8 T cell receptor beta chains below were found in one sample sequenced in a study of blood T cell repertoires in COVID-19. The data were produced by immunoSEQ multiplex PCR, yet TCRdb's version contains in-frame clones alone and is incomplete. The sample has more than 250,000 clones, roughly 85% seen once. The sample comprised PBMCs or T cells enriched from blood (not recorded which). These receptors originate from a man under 40 who had recovered from COVID-19.

V usage is TRBV18 and J usage is TRBJ2-2; TRBD1 is a possible D gene (5 bases). V lost 0 bases and J lost 7, with 9 bases in between. The CDR3 consists of 14 residues. Germline CDR1 is KGHSH and CDR2 is LQKENI. This CDR3 reads CASSPPSQGGELFF. CDR3 bases: TGTGCCAGCTCACCACCGAGTCAGGGCGGGGAGCTGTTTTTT.

The chain recombines TRBV7-3 with TRBJ2-1, with D maybe TRBD1 (6 bases). The CDR3 is made up of 14 amino acids. The V and J ends lost 5 bases and 5 bases respectively, with 13 bases between them. The germline V gene has CDR1 SGHTA and CDR2 FQGTGA. The chain's CDR3 is CASSGGHQNNEQFF. CDR3 sequence (DNA): TGTGCCAGCAGCGGGGGACATCAAAACAATGAGCAGTTCTTC.

J is TRBJ1-4 and V is TRBV7-9, with 8 positions matching TRBD1. Germline CDR1 is SEHNR and CDR2 is FQNEAQ (reference sequence). The CDR3 loop spans 16 amino acids. V shed 4 bases, J shed 8 bases, and the junction held 12 bases outside the gene matches. The CDR3 sequence: CASSSPTGQAPEKLFF. Written as DNA, the CDR3 is TGTGCCAGCAGCTCACCCACGGGACAGGCTCCCGAAAAACTGTTTTTT.

This clone came up a few times. This sequence joins TRBV19 and TRBJ1-2; D unclear. Per germline, CDR1 LNHDA and CDR2 SQIVND (reference sequence). The CDR3 totals 13 residues. The V end was cut by 5 bases, the J end by 7 bases, with 14 bases between. The CDR3 loop reads CASSGRRGGGYTF. CDR3 sequence (DNA): TGTGCCAGTAGTGGCCGCCGGGGAGGTGGCTACACCTTC.

This clone appeared a single time. The V and J genes are TRBV5-1 and TRBJ1-1; possibly TRBD1 for D (5 bases). CDR3 length: 13 residues. Trimming cost V 5 bases and J 4 bases, with 12 bases left between them. CDR1 and CDR2 from the germline V gene are SGHRS and YFSETQ. The CDR3, as DNA: TGCGCCAGCAGGCAAAGGGGCGTCACTGAAGCTTTCTTT. This encodes CASRQRGVTEAFF.

V and J are TRBV6-5 and TRBJ2-1; D ambiguous. The germline V gene encodes CDR1 MNHEY and CDR2 SVGAGI. Trimming left V 6 bases short and J 5 bases short, with 11 bases between. The CDR3 runs 13 residues. CDR3 sequence: CASSDDLHNEQFF. In DNA, the CDR3 is TGTGCCAGCAGCGACGACTTACACAATGAGCAGTTCTTC.

The chain has TRBV6-5 and TRBJ2-7; perhaps TRBD1 as D (6 bases). Looked up from germline, CDR1 is MNHEY and CDR2 is SVGAGI. The CDR3 covers 13 residues. Trimming cost V 4 bases and J 5 bases, with 12 bases left between them. The DNA of the CDR3 is TGTGCCAGCAGTTCCTACAGGGCCCACGAGCAGTACTTC. Translating gives CASSSYRAHEQYF.

To note about this clone: The sample has other DNA sequences that encode this CDR3 too. The J gene is TRBJ1-5, the V gene TRBV3-1 (or the pseudogene TRBV3-2); D is undetermined. Trimming cost V 4 bases and J 4 bases, with 8 bases left between them. The germline CDR1 and CDR2 sequences are LGHDT and YNNKEL (reference sequence). The CDR3 spans 13 residues. The CDR3 is CASSPPGNQPQHF. The CDR3 coding sequence is TGTGCCAGCAGCCCCCCGGGAAATCAGCCCCAGCATTTT.